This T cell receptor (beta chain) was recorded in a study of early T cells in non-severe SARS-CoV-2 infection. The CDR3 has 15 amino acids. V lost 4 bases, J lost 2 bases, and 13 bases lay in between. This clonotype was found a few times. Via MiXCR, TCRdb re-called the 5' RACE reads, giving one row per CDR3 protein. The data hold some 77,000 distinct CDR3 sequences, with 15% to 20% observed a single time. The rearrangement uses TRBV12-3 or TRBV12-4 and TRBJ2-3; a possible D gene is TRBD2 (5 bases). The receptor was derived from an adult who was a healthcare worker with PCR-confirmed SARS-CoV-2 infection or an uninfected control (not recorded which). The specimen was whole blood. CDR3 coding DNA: TGTGCCAGCAGTTCGGGCGGGCCCTCCACAGATACGCAGTATTTT. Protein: CASSSGGPSTDTQYF.